These T cell receptor beta chains were read from a single sample in a study of blood T cell repertoires in COVID-19. Sequenced by immunoSEQ multiplex PCR; TCRdb stores in-frame clones only, minus some. The sample contains fewer than 300,000 clones, around 81% of which appear only once. The sequencing sample was made of peripheral blood. The source is a woman aged 60-75 years with active or convalescent COVID-19. The CDR3 runs from the conserved cysteine through the conserved F or W. The D gene is left open where the match is weak. Clone size is not always given. Where it is, it says once, few, many or a class for expanded clones.

D | size | J | V | CDR3 | DNA
NA | NA | TRBJ2-2 | TRBV10-3 | CAISGRGPGELFF | TGTGCCATCAGTGGGAGGGGGCCCGGGGAGCTGTTTTTT
TRBD1 | NA | TRBJ1-6 | TRBV5-4 | CASSLQGGASGSPLHF | TGTGCCAGCAGCTTACAGGGGGGAGCCTCCGGGTCACCCCTCCACTTT
TRBD2 | NA | TRBJ2-1 | TRBV27 | CASSPDPTSGGAHEQFF | TGTGCCAGCAGTCCCGACCCGACTAGCGGGGGGGCCCATGAGCAGTTCTTC
TRBD1 | many | TRBJ1-5 | TRBV6-1 | CASSEGRGRQPQHF | TGTGCCAGCAGTGAAGGCAGGGGGCGTCAGCCCCAGCATTTT
TRBD1 | NA | TRBJ1-5 | TRBV6-4 | CASSPDRGFGQPQHF | TGTGCCAGCTCTCCCGACAGGGGGTTCGGTCAGCCCCAGCATTTT
NA | NA | TRBJ2-5 | TRBV3-1/TRBV3-2 | CASSQERLIKTQYF | TGTGCCAGCAGCCAAGAAAGACTGATAAAGACCCAGTACTTC
NA | NA | TRBJ2-7 | TRBV15 | CATSVCLWELVAPAYEQYF | TGTGCCACCAGCGTGTGTCTGTGGGAACTAGTCGCCCCTGCCTACGAGCAGTACTTC
TRBD1 | NA | TRBJ1-4 | TRBV27 | CASRSTGTGYEKLFF | TGTGCCAGCCGATCCACCGGGACAGGGTATGAAAAACTGTTTTTT
TRBD1 | NA | TRBJ2-2 | TRBV30 | CAWSGQGTGELFF | TGTGCCTGGAGCGGACAGGGCACCGGGGAGCTGTTTTTT
TRBD1 | NA | TRBJ1-2 | TRBV7-2 | CASSSDRSSPYGYTF | TGTGCCAGCAGCTCGGACAGGAGTAGTCCCTATGGCTACACCTTC
TRBD1 | NA | TRBJ1-2 | TRBV2 | CAGGQINYGYTF | TGTGCCGGGGGACAGATTAACTATGGCTACACCTTC
NA | NA | TRBJ1-6 | TRBV21-1 | CASTPTLTLPYSPLHF | TGTGCCAGCACCCCAACCCTAACGCTTCCTTATTCACCCCTCCACTTT
NA | NA | TRBJ1-1 | TRBV6-5 | CASSYRQRLNTEAFF | TGTGCCAGCAGTTACCGACAGAGGTTGAACACTGAAGCTTTCTTT
TRBD1 | NA | TRBJ1-2 | TRBV27 | CASSLTRQGGYGYTF | TGTGCCAGCAGTTTAACCCGACAGGGAGGCTATGGCTACACCTTC
TRBD2 | NA | TRBJ2-1 | TRBV30 | CAWKPGGLAGGYNEQFF | TGTGCCTGGAAACCCGGGGGTCTAGCGGGTGGCTACAATGAGCAGTTCTTC
NA | NA | TRBJ2-7 | TRBV3-1/TRBV3-2 | CASSQEPSWYEQYF | TGTGCCAGCAGCCAAGAACCTAGCTGGTACGAGCAGTACTTC
NA | NA | TRBJ2-7 | TRBV7-8 | CASSPRTVIYEQYF | TGTGCCAGCAGCCCCCGGACAGTTATCTACGAGCAGTACTTC
TRBD2 | NA | TRBJ2-5 | TRBV4-3 | CASSRSLAGRETQYF | TGCGCCAGCAGCCGGTCCCTAGCGGGGCGGGAGACCCAGTACTTC
NA | NA | TRBJ1-2 | TRBV3-1/TRBV3-2 | CASSQDDTGDYGYTF | TGTGCCAGCAGCCAAGATGACACGGGAGACTATGGCTACACCTTC
TRBD1 | few | TRBJ1-3 | TRBV5-4 | CASSWDRAGNTIYF | TGTGCCAGCAGTTGGGACAGGGCTGGAAACACCATATATTTT
TRBD2 | NA | TRBJ2-6 | TRBV6-4 | CASSDSIRGAGANVLTF | TGTGCCAGCAGTGACTCGATTCGGGGGGCTGGGGCCAACGTCCTGACTTTC
NA | NA | TRBJ1-6 | TRBV5-1 | CASSLETGDSPLHF | TGCGCCAGCAGCTTGGAGACAGGAGATTCACCCCTCCACTTT
TRBD2 | few | TRBJ2-3 | TRBV2 | CASSRLAGDATDTQYF | TGTGCCAGCAGCCGACTAGCGGGGGATGCCACAGATACGCAGTATTTT
NA | NA | TRBJ1-1 | TRBV18 | CASSPSPGMNTEAFF | TGTGCCAGCTCACCATCCCCAGGCATGAACACTGAAGCTTTCTTT
NA | few | TRBJ1-4 | TRBV10-3 | CAISESSGGRGKLFF | TGTGCCATCAGTGAGTCAAGCGGGGGGCGAGGGAAACTGTTTTTT
TRBD2 | NA | TRBJ2-1 | TRBV19 | CASSTSREANEQFF | TGTGCCAGTAGTACCTCCCGGGAGGCAAATGAGCAGTTCTTC
NA | NA | TRBJ2-7 | TRBV10-1 | CASQPTGRDGYEQYF | TGCGCCAGCCAACCTACAGGGCGCGACGGGTACGAGCAGTACTTC